A single sample gave rise to the 27 T cell receptor beta chains below, sequenced in a study of blood T cell repertoires in COVID-19. Sequenced by immunoSEQ multiplex PCR; TCRdb stores in-frame clones only, minus some. The repertoire holds 60,000 to 90,000 clones, with over 65% as singletons. Sequencing was done on a sample of peripheral blood. Receptors were obtained from a human donor with acute or convalescent COVID-19. The donor label of this sample is uncertain.

This clone was picked up one time. The rearrangement uses TRBV7-9 and TRBJ2-5; TRBD2 matches 8 bases. CDR3 length equals 15 residues. Germline values: CDR1 SEHNR, CDR2 FQNEAQ (reference sequence). The J segment lost 3 bases and the V segment lost 2 bases, leaving 5 bases of the junction unmatched. The CDR3 DNA follows: TGTGCCAGCAGCTTAAGCGGGAGTTACGAAGAGACCCAGTACTTC. Protein product: CASSLSGSYEETQYF.

Here the CDR3 reads CASSSGGLKVNEKLFF. The CDR3 nucleotides are TGTGCCAGCAGCTCCGGCGGATTAAAGGTTAATGAAAAACTGTTTTTT. The V and J genes are TRBV7-8 and TRBJ1-4; D is uncertain. The V end lost 4 bases, the J end lost 4 bases, and 16 bases lay between the germline ends. The CDR3 covers 16 residues. Germline-derived CDR1 and CDR2 are SGHVS and FQNEAQ.

The chain combines TRBV6-5 with TRBJ1-5; 9 nucleotides match TRBD1. In germline, CDR1 is MNHEY, CDR2 SVGAGI. V trimming: 8 bases; J trimming: 7 bases; junction bases outside the gene matches: 9. CDR3 length: 14 amino acids. The CDR3 DNA follows: TGTGCCAGCTCTCGGGACAGGGCCCTACAGCCCCAGCATTTT. Protein: CASSRDRALQPQHF.

This clone was observed a single time. V usage is TRBV6-5 and J usage is TRBJ2-1, with 7 nucleotides matching TRBD1. The CDR3 extends over 13 amino acids. Unmatched junction bases numbered 6, after V lost 7 bases and J lost 6 bases. Germline loops: CDR1 MNHEY, CDR2 SVGAGI. In DNA, the CDR3 is TGTGCCAGCACCGACAGGGTTCTCAATGAGCAGTTCTTC. This gives the protein CASTDRVLNEQFF.

The chain is built from TRBV7-9 and TRBJ2-7, with 11 positions matching TRBD1. Per germline, CDR1 SEHNR and CDR2 FQNEAQ (reference sequence). The CDR3 contains 19 residues. Trimming took 4 bases from V and 0 from J; bases not matched to a gene: 14. This CDR3 reads CASSSSPGTGGHFSYEQYF. The CDR3 DNA reads as TGTGCCAGCAGCTCTAGCCCCGGGACAGGGGGTCATTTCTCCTACGAGCAGTACTTC.

The chain couples TRBV30 to TRBJ1-5; D remains unclear. Germline V gene sequence: CDR1 GTSNPN, CDR2 SVGIG (reference sequence). V lost 3 bases, J lost 5 bases, and 14 bases lay in between. The CDR3 sequence is 14 residues long. The CDR3, as DNA: TGTGCCTGGAGCGACCGGCGGGCGGATCAGCCCCAGCATTTT. Protein product: CAWSDRRADQPQHF.

The genes are TRBV2 and TRBJ2-5; TRBD1 might be the D (7 bases). Germline CDR1 reads SNHLY; CDR2 reads FYNNEI. The CDR3 totals 15 residues. The V end lost 5 bases, the J end lost 2 bases, and 15 bases lay between the germline ends. The CDR3 loop reads CASSTTRGEQETQYF. The CDR3 DNA is TGTGCCAGCAGTACCACCAGGGGGGAACAAGAGACCCAGTACTTC.

The chain combines TRBV7-2 with TRBJ2-1; D is unresolved. The CDR3 sequence is 16 residues long. Trimming removed 5 bases from V and 0 bases from J, with 14 bases in between. Germline lookup yields CDR1 SGHTA and CDR2 FQGNSA. Written as DNA, the CDR3 is TGTGCCAGCAGCACCCACCTAAAGAGCTCCTACAATGAGCAGTTCTTC. Protein sequence: CASSTHLKSSYNEQFF.

The chain employs TRBV5-6 and TRBJ2-3; TRBD1 agrees at 11 bases. Germline V CDR1 and CDR2: SGHDT, YYEEEE. There are 17 residues in the CDR3. The junction had 6 bases not matched to a gene; V was cut back by 3 bases and J by 0 bases. The CDR3 sequence is CASSSSRDRGSTDTQYF. For the CDR3, the DNA is TGTGCCAGCAGCTCGTCCCGGGACAGGGGGAGCACAGATACGCAGTATTTT.

The chain couples TRBV28 to TRBJ2-5; weak D call: TRBD1 (6 bases). CDR1 and CDR2 (germline): MDHEN, SYDVKM. This CDR3 region has 15 residues. The V end lost 5 bases, the J end lost 7 bases, and 20 bases lay between the germline ends. The CDR3, as DNA: TGTGCCAGCAGTCCCCTACAGGGAGCTTGGGCGACCCAGTACTTC. This sequence encodes CASSPLQGAWATQYF.

V and J are TRBV3-1 (or the pseudogene TRBV3-2) and TRBJ2-1, with D possibly being TRBD1 (6 bases). The CDR3 sequence is 13 residues long. The germline gives CDR1 LGHDT, CDR2 YNNKEL (reference sequence). V lost 3 bases to trimming and J lost 7 bases, with 10 bases between them. Here the CDR3 DNA reads TGTGCCAGCAGCCAGTACCAGGGGAATGAGCAGTTCTTC. It encodes CASSQYQGNEQFF.

This chain's CDR3 is CASSFHQGLDTQYF. The CDR3 DNA follows: TGTGCCAGCAGCTTTCATCAGGGGTTGGATACGCAGTATTTT. This sequence joins TRBV7-2 and TRBJ2-3; maybe TRBD1 (6 bases). The CDR3 is 14 residues long. From germline, CDR1 is SGHTA and CDR2 FQGNSA. Trimming took 3 bases from V and 6 from J, leaving 13 bases between them.

The V gene is TRBV4-1, the J gene TRBJ2-7, with D possibly matching TRBD1 (6 bases). Germline V CDR1 and CDR2: MGHRA, YSYEKL. The V and J ends lost 7 bases and 1 base respectively, with 20 bases between them. This CDR3 comprises 16 residues. The CDR3 coding sequence is TGCGCCAGCACTCCAGGGGAACGGACGGAGTCCTACGAGCAGTACTTC. Encoded protein: CASTPGERTESYEQYF.

V usage is TRBV19 and J usage is TRBJ2-1, with D possibly being TRBD2 (5 bases). This CDR3 comprises 16 residues. Looked up from germline, CDR1 is LNHDA and CDR2 is SQIVND (reference sequence). With 4 bases removed from V and 7 bases from J, the gap between germline ends came to 20 bases. The CDR3 DNA reads as TGTGCCAGTAGTAGGGGTGTTCGGGGTGATAGGAATGAGCAGTTCTTC. Amino acids: CASSRGVRGDRNEQFF.

This clone was seen a handful of times. The V call is TRBV19, the J call TRBJ2-3; D remains unclear. Germline values: CDR1 LNHDA, CDR2 SQIVND (reference sequence). V was clipped by 0 bases and J by 5 bases, with 6 bases between them. The CDR3 spans 13 residues. The CDR3: CASSIEAQDTQYF. The CDR3 DNA reads as TGTGCCAGTAGTATAGAGGCACAAGATACGCAGTATTTT.

V is TRBV27 and J is TRBJ2-1; TRBD2 is a possible D gene (5 bases). Germline V gene data show CDR1 as MNHEY and CDR2 as SMNVEV (reference sequence). The CDR3 runs to 13 residues. V lost 4 bases, J lost 5 bases, and 9 bases lay in between. CDR3 loop: CASSSRTDNEQFF. The CDR3 nucleotides are TGTGCCAGCAGTTCCCGGACTGACAATGAGCAGTTCTTC.

The rearrangement uses TRBV5-1 and TRBJ1-1, with TRBD1 matching 9 bases. The CDR3 sequence is 15 residues long. Unmatched junction bases numbered 3, after V lost 3 bases and J lost 0 bases. Germline V lookup: CDR1 SGHRS, CDR2 YFSETQ. The CDR3 reads CASSWGQGMNTEAFF. The CDR3 nucleotides are TGCGCCAGCAGCTGGGGACAGGGAATGAACACTGAAGCTTTCTTT.

The J gene is TRBJ2-5, the V gene TRBV25-1; 7 nucleotides line up with TRBD2. Germline V lookup: CDR1 MGHDK, CDR2 SYGVNS. J lost 10 bases, V lost 8 bases, and 10 bases had no gene match. This CDR3 has 12 amino acids. The CDR3 nucleotides read TGTGCCAGCGGGACTATCTACAATATCCAGTACTTC. This codes for CASGTIYNIQYF.

J is TRBJ2-1 and V is TRBV9; 7 nucleotides line up with TRBD1. The CDR3 loop spans 14 amino acids. Germline V lookup: CDR1 SGDLS, CDR2 YYNGEE. V lost 0 bases, J lost 7 bases, and 4 bases stayed unmatched. The CDR3 region is CASSVGDRANEQFF. CDR3 bases: TGTGCCAGCAGCGTAGGAGACAGGGCGAATGAGCAGTTCTTC.

A single count supports this clone. This rearrangement joins TRBV5-5 to TRBJ2-1, with D possibly matching TRBD2 (6 bases). Trimming took 6 bases from V and 9 from J, leaving 19 bases between them. Germline values: CDR1 SGHKS, CDR2 YYEKEE (reference sequence). This CDR3 is built from 14 residues. The CDR3 protein is CASNPLRRDGEQFF. DNA for the CDR3: TGTGCCAGCAACCCTCTTCGGCGGGACGGTGAGCAGTTCTTC.

This clone was seen many times. At the DNA level, this CDR3 is encoded by other sequences in the same sample as well. The V gene is TRBV28, the J gene TRBJ1-1; no definite D call. Germline CDR1 MDHEN, CDR2 SYDVKM. The V end was cut by 6 bases, the J end by 6 bases, with 8 bases between. There are 11 residues in the CDR3. CDR3 in DNA: TGTGCCAGCAGGGGGAGACCTGAAGCTTTCTTT. This sequence encodes CASRGRPEAFF.

This chain joins TRBV5-6 and TRBJ2-7; 8 nucleotides align to TRBD2. This CDR3 has 14 amino acids. Germline CDR1 reads SGHDT; CDR2 reads YYEEEE. V lost 3 bases and J lost 3; bases outside the gene matches: 5. Here the CDR3 DNA reads TGTGCCAGCAGCTCCCCGGGAGGGTTCTACGAGCAGTACGTC. Translating gives CASSSPGGFYEQYV.

V gene TRBV23-1 combines with J gene TRBJ1-1; 9 bases match TRBD1. Being an ORF, TRBV23-1 has a function that is uncertain. V was pared by 0 bases and J by 4 bases, with 3 bases of the junction left unmatched. The CDR3 sequence is 15 residues long. In DNA, the CDR3 is TGCGCCAGCAGTCAATCGGGGACAGGGTGCACTGAAGCTTTCTTT. Translation: CASSQSGTGCTEAFF.

The table lists this clone with a count of one. The chain has TRBV4-3 and TRBJ2-5; D is perhaps TRBD1 (6 bases). This CDR3 spans 14 amino acids. V gave up 0 bases and J gave up 3 bases, with 8 bases separating them. Per germline, CDR1 LGHNA and CDR2 YSLEER. CDR3 region: CASSQETGKETQYF. As DNA, the CDR3 is TGCGCCAGCAGCCAAGAAACAGGGAAAGAGACCCAGTACTTC.

The rearrangement uses TRBV11-2 and TRBJ1-6; D gene ambiguous. V was cut by 0 bases and J by 3 bases, with 6 bases left in between. The CDR3 consists of 15 residues. Germline CDR1 is SGHAT and CDR2 is FQNNGV. The CDR3 sequence: CASSLDTVYNSPLHF. The CDR3 DNA reads TGTGCCAGCAGCTTAGATACGGTCTATAATTCACCCCTCCACTTT.

This chain links TRBV20-1 with TRBJ1-6; D is undetermined. There are 13 residues in the CDR3. Germline assignment: CDR1 DFQATT and CDR2 SNEGSKA (reference sequence). The germline V and J ends were trimmed by 3 bases and 4 bases, with 7 bases remaining between them. The CDR3 nucleotides are TGCAGTGCTAGTAGCGATTATAATTCACCCCTCCACTTT. Its translation: CSASSDYNSPLHF.

The sample holds one count of this clone. The rearrangement uses TRBV19 and TRBJ2-1, with D uncertain. V dropped 8 bases and J dropped 8 bases, with 10 bases sitting between them. The CDR3 has 11 residues. CDR1 is LNHDA, CDR2 SQIVND, per germline (reference sequence). The CDR3 DNA sequence: TGTGCCAGTCGCGCTTCCTATGAGCAGTTCTTC. This encodes CASRASYEQFF.